This passage covers 17 T cell receptor beta chains from one sample sequenced in a study of molecular identifiers for immune sequencing clone quantification. TCRdb processed the PCR reads anew with MiXCR; each CDR3 protein has one entry. The sample has roughly 9,700 distinct CDR3 sequences, roughly 19% seen once; the top ten hold approximately 2.1%. The sequencing sample was made of naive CD8+ T cells from blood, with Jurkat cell RNA spiked in. Indicated subset: FACS-sorted CD8+CD4-CCR7+CD45RA+ naive T cells. All receptors come from a human donor in good health. Some libraries in this study had Jurkat cell RNA spiked in.

The J gene is TRBJ2-1, the V gene TRBV19; no clear D gene. V shed 4 bases and J shed 0 bases, with 19 bases lying between them. This CDR3 is built from 18 residues. Germline CDR1 LNHDA, CDR2 SQIVND (reference sequence). The CDR3 DNA reads TGTGCCAGTAGTACAGTGCCCATAGGGCGGAGCTCCTACAATGAGCAGTTCTTC. Amino acids: CASSTVPIGRSSYNEQFF.

Details on this clonotype: A clone one base away is much larger, so this may be a read error. The chain joins TRBV10-3 to TRBJ2-7, with D perhaps TRBD2 (6 bases). The ends were cut back, 6 bases at V and 3 bases at J, with 12 bases in the middle. The CDR3 contains 13 residues. CDR1 and CDR2 (germline): ENHRY, SYGVKD. The CDR3 DNA reads TGTGCCATCAGGGAGGGGAGCATCTACGAGCAGTACTTC. Translating it yields CAIREGSIYEQYF.

This clonotype was found a few times. A single base separates this from a much larger clone, so it may be a read error. This sequence joins TRBV19 and TRBJ1-5; D might be TRBD1 (6 bases). This CDR3 is built from 15 residues. Germline lookup yields CDR1 LNHDA and CDR2 SQIVND (reference sequence). DNA for the CDR3: TGTGCCAGTAGTACCCGGACAGCAAACAATCGGCCCCAGCATTTT. Translation gives CASSTRTANNRPQHF.

This clonotype was counted ten times or more. The gene calls are TRBV9 and TRBJ2-2; 10 nucleotides agree with TRBD2. The CDR3 spans 15 residues. The V and J ends lost 7 bases and 8 bases, in that order; junction bases with no gene match: 11. The V gene's germline CDR1 is SGDLS and CDR2 YYNGEE. As DNA, the CDR3 is TGTGCCAGCCACGAGGGGTCTAGCGGGAGTGGGGAGCTGTTTTTT. Translating it yields CASHEGSSGSGELFF. The whole variable domain, remainder taken from reference TRBV9 and TRBJ2-2, is DSGVTQTPKHLITATGQRVTLRCSPRSGDLSVYWYQQSLDQGLQFLIQYYNGEERAKGNILERFSAQQFPDLHSELNLSSLELGDSALYFCASHEGSSGSGELFFGEGSRLTVL.

The sample holds a few counts of this clonotype. Just one base apart from a much larger clone, this may be a read error. The conserved phenylalanine or tryptophan is not found at the CDR3 terminus, so this likely reflects a read error. The V call is TRBV13, the J call TRBJ2-6; D might be TRBD1 (6 bases). The CDR3 is 15 residues long. Germline loops: CDR1 PRHDT, CDR2 FYEKMQ (reference sequence). V shed 4 bases and J shed 1 base, with 8 bases lying between them. CDR3 bases: TGTGCCAGCAGCTCACAGGGTTCTGGGGCCAACGTCCTGACTTCC. Protein: CASSSQGSGANVLTS.

This clonotype was counted ten times or more. The chain is built from TRBV7-2 and TRBJ2-7; tentative D call: TRBD2 (6 bases). V lost 1 base and J 7 bases, leaving 14 bases between the germline ends. Germline values: CDR1 SGHTA, CDR2 FQGNSA. The CDR3 spans 14 residues. The CDR3 loop is CASSLGDSSGEQYF. CDR3 DNA: TGTGCCAGCAGCTTAGGGGACTCGTCAGGAGAGCAGTACTTC.

By share, this clonotype ranks as medium-sized. The chain uses TRBV5-5 and TRBJ2-3; TRBD2 agrees at 8 bases. V trimming: 0 bases; J trimming: 2 bases; junction bases outside the gene matches: 8. This CDR3 contains 17 residues. CDR1 and CDR2 from the germline V gene are SGHKS and YYEKEE (reference sequence). The CDR3 loop is CASSLDFPGGPTDTQYF. CDR3 in DNA: TGTGCCAGCAGCTTGGATTTTCCGGGAGGGCCCACAGATACGCAGTATTTT.

The V gene is TRBV3-1, the J gene TRBJ2-2; TRBD2 matches at 8 bases. Germline CDR1 reads LGHDT; CDR2 reads YNNKEL (reference sequence). The CDR3 totals 15 residues. J was trimmed by 6 bases and V by 4 bases; bases with no gene match: 7. In DNA, the CDR3 is TGTGCCAGCAGCCGCGGACTAGCACGGGCCGGGGAGCTGTTTTTT. It translates to CASSRGLARAGELFF.

This clonotype is medium-sized (0.01 to 0.1%) within its sample. V usage is TRBV19 and J usage is TRBJ2-2; D is possibly TRBD1 (5 bases). Germline V gives CDR1 LNHDA, CDR2 SQIVND (reference sequence). Trimming left V 11 bases short and J 7 bases short, with 14 bases between. The CDR3 contains 12 residues. This CDR3 reads CALKQANGELFF. Here the CDR3 DNA reads TGTGCCCTTAAACAGGCAAACGGGGAGCTGTTTTTT.

In its sample, this clonotype ranks as medium-sized. The CDR3 is CASSFDAGSYGIPYEQYF. The CDR3 region has the DNA TGTGCCAGCAGCTTCGATGCAGGTTCTTACGGGATACCCTACGAGCAGTACTTC. The chain joins TRBV7-9 to TRBJ2-7; D might be TRBD2 (5 bases). Germline-derived CDR1 and CDR2 are SEHNR and FQNEAQ (reference sequence). This CDR3 contains 18 residues. V was clipped by 3 bases and J by 2 bases, with 23 bases between them.

V usage is TRBV4-3 and J usage is TRBJ2-7; 7 bases are a match to TRBD1. After removal of 0 bases from V and 2 bases from J, the junction contained 4 bases not matched to a gene. There are 15 residues in the CDR3. CDR1 is LGHNA and CDR2 is YSLEER in the germline V gene. As DNA, the CDR3 is TGCGCCAGCAGCCAAGATGGAACAGGGGCCTACGAGCAGTACTTC. It yields the protein CASSQDGTGAYEQYF.

In regard to this clonotype: Being one base from a much bigger clone, this may be a read error. V gene TRBV5-3 combines with J gene TRBJ1-1; D not resolved. TRBV5-3 has ORF status, its function being uncertain. V was shortened by 10 bases and J by 8 bases, with 21 bases between the two germline ends. The CDR3 is made up of 13 amino acids. The CDR3 bases are TGTGCCTACCGACGGAGCACTAATCAAGAAGCTTTCTTT. This gives the protein CAYRRSTNQEAFF.

In this sample, this clonotype is medium-sized. J is TRBJ1-4 and V is TRBV28; 7 bases match TRBD1. CDR1 is MDHEN, CDR2 SYDVKM, per germline. V lost 6 bases and J lost 3; bases outside the gene matches: 13. This CDR3 spans 17 amino acids. CDR3 sequence (DNA): TGTGCCAGCAGGCTAGACCATGTTGGGACAGCTAATGAAAAACTGTTTTTT. Encoded protein: CASRLDHVGTANEKLFF. Drawing the rest from reference TRBV28 and TRBJ1-4, the complete variable domain is DVKVTQSSRYLVKRTGEKVFLECVQDMDHENMFWYRQDPGLGLRLIYFSYDVKMKEKGDIPEGYSVSREKKERFSLILESASTNQTSMYLCASRLDHVGTANEKLFFGSGTQLSVL.

This clonotype was found many times. This chain uses TRBV12-3 or TRBV12-4 with TRBJ2-2; D is possibly TRBD1 or TRBD2 (5 bases each). With 5 bases removed from V and 6 bases from J, the gap between germline ends came to 7 bases. This CDR3 has 12 amino acids. The CDR3: CASSGTAGELFF. DNA of the CDR3: TGTGCCAGCAGTGGGACGGCCGGGGAGCTGTTTTTT.

By share, this clonotype counts as medium-sized (0.01 to 0.1%). The CDR3, as DNA: TGTGCCAGCAGCCCTAGTCCCTCCGAGCAGTACTTC. Its protein product is CASSPSPSEQYF. The J gene is TRBJ2-7, the V gene TRBV7-9; D is unresolved. This CDR3 comprises 12 residues. Germline V gene sequence: CDR1 SEHNR, CDR2 FQNEAQ (reference sequence). The V end lost 5 bases, the J end lost 6 bases, and 11 bases lay between the germline ends. Full variable domain (remainder filled in from reference TRBV7-9 and TRBJ2-7): DTGVSQNPRHKITKRGQNVTFRCDPISEHNRLYWYRQTLGQGPEFLTYFQNEAQLEKSRLLSDRFSAERPKGSFSTLEIQRTEQGDSAMYLCASSPSPSEQYFGPGTRLTVT.

By proportion, this clonotype is medium-sized. V is TRBV5-1 and J is TRBJ2-7, with 9 bases lining up with TRBD2. The trim removed 0 bases at V and 4 bases at J, leaving 8 bases unmatched. From germline, CDR1 is SGHRS and CDR2 YFSETQ. The CDR3 sequence is 16 residues long. CDR3: CASSLEGGRVLYEQYF. The CDR3 DNA reads TGCGCCAGCAGCTTGGAAGGCGGGAGGGTGCTTTACGAGCAGTACTTC. Drawing the rest from reference TRBV5-1 and TRBJ2-7, the complete variable domain is KAGVTQTPRYLIKTRGQQVTLSCSPISGHRSVSWYQQTPGQGLQFLFEYFSETQRNKGNFPGRFSGRQFSNSRSEMNVSTLELGDSALYLCASSLEGGRVLYEQYFGPGTRLTVT.

By sample fraction, this clonotype is medium-sized. V usage is TRBV20-1 and J usage is TRBJ2-7, with 13 bases matching TRBD2. Germline CDR1 DFQATT, CDR2 SNEGSKA (reference sequence). The trim removed 5 bases at V and 4 bases at J, leaving 11 bases unmatched. The CDR3 extends over 16 amino acids. The CDR3 reads CSADELLAGGPYEQYF. CDR3 DNA sequence: TGCAGTGCTGATGAACTACTAGCGGGAGGGCCTTACGAGCAGTACTTC.